What follows is one T cell receptor beta chain and its context. The CDR3 contains 14 residues. Germline lookup yields CDR1 SGHVS and CDR2 FQNEAQ. V lost 7 bases, J lost 1 base, and 13 bases lay in between. Study processing details: Reference gene primers were amplified, and this amplification served to estimate nucleated cell counts. Assay used: immunoSEQ multiplex PCR; TCRdb lists only in-frame clones, some missing. That table is the source of V, J and clone size, and D and trimming were worked out from the DNA. Of around 370,000 clones listed, under 95% are singletons. This sample is drawn from a study of blood T cell repertoires in COVID-19. Study summary: The samples span acute and convalescent COVID-19 from the United States, Italy and Spain. Sources were T cells, B-cell-depleted T cells, or PBMCs; the material itself was cDNA or gDNA.

J is TRBJ1-1 and V is TRBV7-8, with a possible D match to TRBD1 (6 bases). The receptor comes from a woman younger than 35 who had recovered from COVID-19. Sequencing input: peripheral blood. The CDR3 coding sequence is TGTGCCAGCACGCTAACAGGGTCGAACACTGAAGCTTTCTTT. As protein: CASTLTGSNTEAFF.